Each of the 10 T cell receptor beta chains below was sequenced from the same sample in a study of control samples from healthy donors and cancer patients. Sequencing used immunoSEQ multiplex PCR; TCRdb keeps in-frame clones, though not all of them. The sample contains 160,000 or so clones, 95% to 96% of which appear only once. The sample taken for sequencing was blood. The receptors here all came from a woman aged 25 to 39 in good health.

The rearrangement joins TRBV28 to TRBJ1-4; 7 bases agree with TRBD1. CDR1 is MDHEN, CDR2 SYDVKM, per germline. The length of the CDR3 is 17 residues. Germline trimming cut 1 base from V and 3 bases from J; bases unmatched to any gene: 8. CDR3 sequence: CASSLFGRGDANEKLFF. The DNA for the CDR3 is TGTGCCAGCAGTTTATTTGGCAGGGGGGACGCTAATGAAAAACTGTTTTTT.

This clone was seen only once. This CDR3 reads CASSYLGTGQETQYF. CDR3 coding DNA: TGTGCCAGCAGTTACCTAGGGACAGGGCAAGAGACCCAGTACTTC. The chain employs TRBV6-5 and TRBJ2-5; 9 bases are shared with TRBD1. Germline values: CDR1 MNHEY, CDR2 SVGAGI. The CDR3 loop spans 15 amino acids. Germline trimming cut 2 bases from V and 2 bases from J; bases unmatched to any gene: 3.

The rearrangement joins TRBV18 to TRBJ1-3; 8 bases agree with TRBD1. Germline assignment: CDR1 KGHSH and CDR2 LQKENI. The trim removed 5 bases at V and 8 bases at J, leaving 5 bases unmatched. This CDR3 spans 13 amino acids. DNA of the CDR3: TGTGCCAGCTCAATGGACAGGGTGGACACCATATATTTT. Its translation is CASSMDRVDTIYF.

CDR3 in DNA: TGTGCCAGCTCACCACGGACGGTCTCGAACGACAATCAGCCCCAGCATTTT. This sequence encodes CASSPRTVSNDNQPQHF. The rearrangement uses TRBV18 and TRBJ1-5, with D unclear. V gave up 1 base and J gave up 3 bases, with 16 bases separating them. The CDR3 extends over 17 amino acids. The germline V gene has CDR1 KGHSH and CDR2 LQKENI.

V gene TRBV6-2 or TRBV6-3 combines with J gene TRBJ2-7; no clear D gene. The V gene's germline CDR1 is MNHEY and CDR2 SVGEGT. The CDR3 contains 13 residues. The V end lost 1 base, the J end lost 4 bases, and 8 bases lay between the germline ends. The CDR3 DNA follows: TGTGCCAGCAGTTACTACATGAGATACGAGCAGTACTTC. Protein: CASSYYMRYEQYF.

This chain joins TRBV5-6 and TRBJ1-2; 7 nucleotides agree with TRBD1. Germline V lookup: CDR1 SGHDT, CDR2 YYEEEE. This CDR3 comprises 15 residues. The trim removed 0 bases at V and 1 base at J, leaving 3 bases unmatched. This CDR3 is CASSLGWDSNYGYTF. The CDR3 bases are TGTGCCAGCAGCTTGGGTTGGGACAGTAACTATGGCTACACCTTC.

The genes are TRBV7-9 and TRBJ2-5, with 8 bases that match TRBD1. V lost 1 base and J lost 5; bases outside the gene matches: 6. Germline CDR1 and CDR2: SEHNR and FQNEAQ (reference sequence). CDR3 length equals 15 residues. In nucleotides, the CDR3 is TGTGCCAGCAGCTTAGGAGGGACAGGATACGAGACCCAGTACTTC. Translation gives CASSLGGTGYETQYF.

In nucleotides, the CDR3 is TGCGCCAGCAGCCAGACGGGACAGTCCCTGAACACCGGGGAGCTGTTTTTT. It codes for CASSQTGQSLNTGELFF. V usage is TRBV4-1 and J usage is TRBJ2-2, with TRBD1 identical over 7 bases. Per germline, CDR1 MGHRA and CDR2 YSYEKL. Losses at the gene ends were 3 bases for V and 1 base for J; bases not matched to a gene: 8. CDR3 length: 17 amino acids.

The CDR3 DNA sequence: TGTGCCAGCAGCTTAGTGATGTCCGCGGCTAGCGGGGCCCAAGAGACCCAGTACTTC. This codes for CASSLVMSAASGAQETQYF. The V call is TRBV7-9, the J call TRBJ2-5; 9 positions agree with TRBD2. Germline loops: CDR1 SEHNR, CDR2 FQNEAQ (reference sequence). V shed 1 base, J shed 1 base, and the junction held 13 bases outside the gene matches. The CDR3 has 19 amino acids.

The V gene is TRBV5-4, the J gene TRBJ1-1; the D is unclear. The germline V gene has CDR1 SGHNT and CDR2 YYREEE (reference sequence). V lost 2 bases to trimming and J lost 5 bases, with 10 bases between them. The CDR3 contains 13 residues. The CDR3 reads CASSFEWRTEAFF. In nucleotides, the CDR3 is TGTGCCAGCAGCTTTGAGTGGAGGACTGAAGCTTTCTTT.